The clone carrying this TCR beta chain was observed a few times. Its specificity is unknown. TCRdb analysed the 5' RACE reads with MiXCR anew, one entry per CDR3 protein. The sample yields 500,000 to 650,000 distinct CDR3 sequences, 12% seen once. The entry originates in a study of T cells after yellow fever vaccination. Study-wide results and limits: Although most clonotypes did not, a small share appeared in both CD4 and CD8 compartments.

The sample consisted of PBMCs, taken on the day of the yellow fever booster vaccination. The clonotype originates from a man aged 30 to 45 who received the YFV17D yellow fever vaccine.

CDR3 protein: CASSVPGTTLYNEQFF. DNA of the CDR3: TGTGCCAGCAGTGTGCCCGGGACTACCCTATACAATGAGCAGTTCTTC. The chain links TRBV25-1 to TRBJ2-1; 7 bases are shared with TRBD2. This CDR3 is built from 16 residues. Looked up from germline, CDR1 is MGHDK and CDR2 is SYGVNS. The V segment lost 4 bases and the J segment 4 bases; nucleotides outside the gene matches: 10.